Listed here are 22 T cell receptor beta chains from one sample, sequenced in a study of technical replicates of blood from several donors. Only in-frame clones appear in the TCRdb table, and some are missing; sequencing was by immunoSEQ multiplex PCR. In the table there are 53,000 or so clones, 85% to 95% of which are singletons. Sequencing was performed on PBMCs. These receptors all come from a human donor in good health. Some clones in this sample may be carry-over from other donors' samples.

The V gene is TRBV18, the J gene TRBJ2-5; D is undetermined. The CDR3 spans 13 residues. The germline V gene encodes CDR1 KGHSH and CDR2 LQKENI. Trimming cost V 2 bases and J 5 bases, with 9 bases left between them. Here the CDR3 reads CASSPFPGETQYF. Written as DNA, the CDR3 is TGTGCCAGCTCACCATTCCCCGGGGAGACCCAGTACTTC. The full variable domain, with the rest looked up from reference TRBV18 and TRBJ2-5, is NAGVMQNPRHLVRRRGQEARLRCSPMKGHSHVYWYRQLPEEGLKFMVYLQKENIIDESGMPKERFSAEFPKEGPSILRIQQVVRGDSAAYFCASSPFPGETQYFGPGTRLLVL.

J is TRBJ1-1 and V is TRBV5-6; D possibly corresponds to TRBD1 (5 bases). The germline gives CDR1 SGHDT, CDR2 YYEEEE. Trimming cost V 4 bases and J 3 bases, with 13 bases left between them. This CDR3 has 14 residues. The CDR3 DNA follows: TGTGCCAGCAGCCCTATCGGGGGGGACACTGAAGCTTTCTTT. Amino acids: CASSPIGGDTEAFF.

This chain uses TRBV5-6 with TRBJ1-5; D unresolved. V lost 4 bases, J lost 0 bases, and 11 bases lay in between. CDR1 is SGHDT, CDR2 YYEEEE, per germline. The CDR3 has 15 amino acids. DNA of the CDR3: TGTGCCAGCAGCCAGAGGAGTTATAGCAATCAGCCCCAGCATTTT. Its translation is CASSQRSYSNQPQHF.

The chain employs TRBV4-1 and TRBJ2-2; 16 bases map to TRBD2. Looked up from germline, CDR1 is MGHRA and CDR2 is YSYEKL. The CDR3 contains 18 residues. V shed 4 bases, J shed 5 bases, and the junction held 7 bases outside the gene matches. CDR3 residues: CASSRTGLAGGPTGELFF. The CDR3 DNA reads as TGCGCCAGCAGCCGAACGGGACTAGCGGGAGGGCCGACCGGGGAGCTGTTTTTT.

J is TRBJ1-2 and V is TRBV5-1; D ambiguous. The length of the CDR3 is 16 residues. V lost 0 bases, J lost 0 bases, and 12 bases lay in between. The germline V gene encodes CDR1 SGHRS and CDR2 YFSETQ. CDR3 sequence: CASSLGPAGANYGYTF. In DNA, the CDR3 is TGCGCCAGCAGCTTGGGGCCAGCAGGTGCTAACTATGGCTACACCTTC.

The V call is TRBV4-2, the J call TRBJ2-3; tentative D call: TRBD1 (6 bases). V lost 4 bases, J lost 4 bases, and 12 bases lay in between. In germline, CDR1 is LGHNA, CDR2 YNFKEQ. The CDR3 loop spans 14 amino acids. CDR3 nucleotide sequence: TGTGCCAGCAGCCTACAGGGTGGGGCAGATACGCAGTATTTT. Its translation: CASSLQGGADTQYF.

This clone was counted a single time. The chain joins TRBV4-1 to TRBJ2-5, with 9 nucleotides matching TRBD1. The CDR3 is 15 residues long. Trimming cost V 3 bases and J 7 bases; bases outside gene matches: 9. Germline values: CDR1 MGHRA, CDR2 YSYEKL. CDR3 coding DNA: TGCGCCAGCAGCCAGACAGGACAGGGGTGGGGGACCCAGTACTTC. It is translated as CASSQTGQGWGTQYF.

This rearrangement joins TRBV5-1 to TRBJ2-1; possible D gene TRBD2, 6 bases. From germline, CDR1 is SGHRS and CDR2 YFSETQ. CDR3 size: 14 residues. V was clipped by 1 base and J by 3 bases, with 8 bases between them. The CDR3, as DNA: TGCGCCAGCAGCTTGCACGGGGGCTACAATGAGCAGTTCTTC. Its translation: CASSLHGGYNEQFF.

This sequence joins TRBV11-3 and TRBJ2-5; the D gene is possibly TRBD1 (5 bases). Trimming removed 0 bases from V and 2 bases from J, with 7 bases in between. Germline values: CDR1 SGHNT, CDR2 YENEEA. The CDR3 has 14 amino acids. CDR3 loop: CASSLDRQQETQYF. The CDR3 nucleotides are TGTGCCAGCAGCTTAGATCGACAGCAAGAGACCCAGTACTTC.

CDR3 coding DNA: TGTGCCAGCAGCCGGCATACGGGGCGGGACTCTGCGGGGGAGCAGTTCTTC. Translating it yields CASSRHTGRDSAGEQFF. The rearrangement uses TRBV7-9 and TRBJ2-1, with TRBD2 as a possible D gene (6 bases). Germline V gives CDR1 SEHNR, CDR2 FQNEAQ (reference sequence). The CDR3 covers 17 residues. V lost 5 bases and J 10 bases, leaving 27 bases between the germline ends.

The chain recombines TRBV7-2 with TRBJ2-3; 11 bases are a match to TRBD2. The germline CDR1 and CDR2 sequences are SGHTA and FQGNSA. CDR3 size: 15 residues. Losses at the gene ends were 5 bases for V and 6 bases for J; bases not matched to a gene: 7. CDR3 DNA sequence: TGTGCCAGCAGCCTGACTAGCGGGGCAGGGGATACGCAGTATTTT. As protein: CASSLTSGAGDTQYF.

V and J are TRBV6-5 and TRBJ1-3, with D unresolved. Deletions cut 0 bases from V and 0 bases from J, with 6 bases between. The CDR3 runs to 15 residues. Germline V gives CDR1 MNHEY, CDR2 SVGAGI. The CDR3: CASSYSEASGNTIYF. The CDR3 nucleotides are TGTGCCAGCAGTTACTCTGAGGCCTCTGGAAACACCATATATTTT.

The chain joins TRBV7-9 to TRBJ1-3; D gene uncertain. Germline V lookup: CDR1 SEHNR, CDR2 FQNEAQ (reference sequence). The ends were cut back, 1 base at V and 2 bases at J, with 9 bases in the middle. CDR3 length: 15 amino acids. CDR3 nucleotide sequence: TGTGCCAGCAGCTTAGATTTGGGCGCTGGAAACACCATATATTTT. Encoded protein: CASSLDLGAGNTIYF.

The J gene is TRBJ2-7, the V gene TRBV18, with a possible D match to TRBD2 (5 bases). V was clipped by 1 base and J by 5 bases, with 12 bases between them. The CDR3 contains 14 residues. In germline, CDR1 is KGHSH, CDR2 LQKENI. CDR3 protein: CASSPRAGLDEQYF. Written as DNA, the CDR3 is TGTGCCAGCTCACCACGGGCGGGTTTGGACGAGCAGTACTTC.

This clone was observed once. The V call is TRBV6-6, the J call TRBJ1-5; D is unresolved. The germline CDR1 and CDR2 sequences are MNHNY and SVGAGI (reference sequence). V was pared by 3 bases and J by 5 bases, with 8 bases between. This CDR3 has 13 residues. The CDR3 here is CASSYVPDQPQHF. As DNA, the CDR3 is TGTGCCAGCAGTTATGTCCCCGATCAGCCCCAGCATTTT.

This clone was counted once. The chain is built from TRBV12-5 and TRBJ2-1, with D tentatively TRBD1 (5 bases). The ends were cut back, 3 bases at V and 3 bases at J, with 12 bases in the middle. The CDR3 totals 15 residues. CDR1 and CDR2 (germline): LGHNT, FRNRAP. CDR3 region: CASGLGQGHYNEQFF. CDR3 DNA sequence: TGTGCTAGTGGTTTAGGGCAGGGTCACTACAATGAGCAGTTCTTC.

The gene calls are TRBV20-1 and TRBJ2-3, with a possible D match to TRBD1 (5 bases). The CDR3 has 11 residues. Germline loops: CDR1 DFQATT, CDR2 SNEGSKA (reference sequence). The V gene lost 7 bases and the J gene lost 3 bases, with 8 bases spanning the gap. DNA for the CDR3: TGCAGTGGACAGAGAACAGATACGCAGTATTTT. Its protein product is CSGQRTDTQYF.

This chain uses TRBV5-6 with TRBJ2-1; 10 nucleotides line up with TRBD2. Germline CDR1 and CDR2: SGHDT and YYEEEE. V dropped 4 bases and J dropped 1; count of bases not matched to a gene: 14. CDR3 length: 19 residues. CDR3 loop: CASSLRTSGYSTSYNEQFF. The CDR3 DNA reads as TGTGCCAGCAGCCTAAGGACTAGCGGTTATTCGACTTCCTACAATGAGCAGTTCTTC.

In its sample, this clone was seen once. This sequence joins TRBV7-2 and TRBJ1-3; 7 nucleotides match TRBD1. Trimming removed 2 bases from V and 8 bases from J; junction bases left unmatched: 15. This CDR3 has 17 amino acids. Looked up from germline, CDR1 is SGHTA and CDR2 is FQGNSA. The CDR3 loop is CASSLRGQGQLRDTIYF. The CDR3 DNA reads as TGTGCCAGCAGCTTAAGGGGGCAGGGCCAACTTCGGGACACCATATATTTT.

The chain uses TRBV5-4 and TRBJ1-4, with D maybe TRBD1 (5 bases). Trimming took off 7 bases at V and 0 bases at J, with 13 bases between the two ends. The CDR3 contains 15 residues. Germline CDR1 SGHNT, CDR2 YYREEE (reference sequence). The CDR3 sequence: CASSTGTATNEKLFF. The CDR3 DNA reads TGTGCCAGCTCCACAGGAACTGCAACTAATGAAAAACTGTTTTTT.

J is TRBJ2-5 and V is TRBV7-6, with D uncertain. This CDR3 contains 12 residues. Per the germline V gene, CDR1 is SGHVS and CDR2 is FNYEAQ. Deletions cut 5 bases from V and 0 bases from J, with 4 bases between. CDR3 nucleotide sequence: TGTGCCAGCAGCCCTTACCAAGAGACCCAGTACTTC. Translation gives CASSPYQETQYF.

V usage is TRBV4-1 and J usage is TRBJ1-1; possibly TRBD1 for D (6 bases). The CDR3 length is 13 residues. CDR1 is MGHRA and CDR2 is YSYEKL in the germline V gene. V was clipped by 2 bases and J by 7 bases, with 11 bases between them. Written as DNA, the CDR3 is TGCGCCAGCAGCCAATCAGACAGGAATGAAGCTTTCTTT. The encoded protein is CASSQSDRNEAFF.